One and the same sample provided the 14 T cell receptor beta chains below, sequenced in a study of blood T cell repertoires in COVID-19. TCRdb keeps only in-frame clones here, not all; method: immunoSEQ multiplex PCR. The table lists over 200,000 clones, 65% to 85% of them singletons. The sequencing input was peripheral blood. The receptor set was obtained from a woman over 75 with acute or convalescent COVID-19.

V and J are TRBV4-1 and TRBJ2-4, with 7 bases aligning to TRBD2. This CDR3 region has 16 residues. CDR1 and CDR2 (germline): MGHRA, YSYEKL. Trimming cost V 0 bases and J 3 bases; bases outside gene matches: 5. CDR3 nucleotide sequence: TGCGCCAGCAGCCAAGAGGGGGGGGTGGTCAAAAACATTCAGTACTTC. This translates into CASSQEGGVVKNIQYF.

This chain links TRBV12-5 with TRBJ2-2; unclear D gene. In germline, CDR1 is LGHNT, CDR2 FRNRAP. The CDR3 loop spans 16 amino acids. V was shortened by 0 bases and J by 7 bases, with 15 bases between the two germline ends. CDR3 DNA: TGTGCTAGTGGTTTGGTACTGGAACACCGAGGCGGGGAGCTGTTTTTT. Translated, it gives CASGLVLEHRGGELFF.

The V gene is TRBV13, the J gene TRBJ2-7, with TRBD1 identical over 9 bases. The CDR3 loop spans 13 amino acids. CDR1 is PRHDT and CDR2 is FYEKMQ in the germline V gene (reference sequence). V dropped 3 bases and J dropped 3; count of bases not matched to a gene: 0. CDR3 sequence reads: CASSLDRGYEQYF. Here the CDR3 DNA reads TGTGCCAGCAGCTTGGACAGGGGCTACGAGCAGTACTTC.

On this clone: Different DNA sequences within this sample yield the same CDR3. This rearrangement joins TRBV3-1 (or the pseudogene TRBV3-2) to TRBJ1-1; D gene uncertain. The V gene's germline CDR1 is LGHDT and CDR2 YNNKEL (reference sequence). Trimming pared 4 bases from V and 2 bases from J, leaving 8 bases between. This CDR3 is 13 amino acids long. This CDR3 reads CASSPTGNTEAFF. The CDR3 nucleotides read TGTGCCAGCAGCCCGACGGGTAACACTGAAGCTTTCTTT.

This clone is a singleton in its sample. The V gene is TRBV19, the J gene TRBJ1-5, with no clear D. There are 14 residues in the CDR3. The germline V gene encodes CDR1 LNHDA and CDR2 SQIVND (reference sequence). V lost 5 bases, J lost 8 bases, and 16 bases lay in between. The CDR3 bases are TGTGCCAGTAGTTCCCGGGCGGGCCGGGAGCCCCAGCATTTT. It specifies CASSSRAGREPQHF.

The chain has TRBV12-3 or TRBV12-4 and TRBJ1-3; D is unresolved. CDR3 length: 13 residues. Deletions cut 4 bases from V and 4 bases from J, with 8 bases between. CDR3 loop: CASSWVQGNTIYF. CDR3 coding DNA: TGTGCCAGCAGTTGGGTACAGGGAAACACCATATATTTT.

This clone has just one count. The chain carries TRBV6-5 and TRBJ1-4; D is unresolved. Germline V gene sequence: CDR1 MNHEY, CDR2 SVGAGI. Trimming cost V 0 bases and J 7 bases, with 15 bases left between them. This CDR3 has 16 amino acids. CDR3 sequence (DNA): TGTGCCAGCAGTTACTCCCCGAGCCAGTCGGGTGAAAAACTGTTTTTT. Its translation is CASSYSPSQSGEKLFF.

The chain is built from TRBV2 and TRBJ1-1; tentatively, D is TRBD1 (6 bases). Trimming left V 7 bases short and J 5 bases short, with 14 bases between. CDR3 length equals 13 residues. The germline V gene encodes CDR1 SNHLY and CDR2 FYNNEI. The CDR3, as DNA: TGTGCCAGCAACAGGGAAAGTCGGACTGAAGCTTTCTTT. The encoded protein is CASNRESRTEAFF.

Written as DNA, the CDR3 is TGTGCCAGCAGTGCGGTGCAGGGGGCACAACTCCCTCTCACAGATACGCAGTATTTT. This encodes CASSAVQGAQLPLTDTQYF. The chain has TRBV6-1 and TRBJ2-3, with TRBD1 matching over 8 bases. The germline V gene has CDR1 MNHNS and CDR2 SASEGT. Trimming took 4 bases from V and 2 from J; bases not matched to a gene: 17. This CDR3 contains 19 residues.

The V and J genes are TRBV14 and TRBJ1-6, with D possibly matching TRBD1 (5 bases). Trimming removed 1 base at V and 5 bases at J, with 12 bases between. Germline V gives CDR1 SGHDN, CDR2 FVKESK. This CDR3 region has 16 residues. In nucleotides, the CDR3 is TGTGCCAGCAGCCAAGGTGCCGGGGGTCATAATTCACCCCTCCACTTT. Translation gives CASSQGAGGHNSPLHF.

Only a few counts were recorded for this clone. The chain has TRBV5-6 and TRBJ2-5, with D tentatively TRBD1 (6 bases). CDR3 length: 16 residues. V was shortened by 4 bases and J by 9 bases, with 25 bases between the two germline ends. Germline assignment: CDR1 SGHDT and CDR2 YYEEEE. The CDR3 loop is CASSPLRYGAKGAQYF. The CDR3 nucleotides read TGTGCCAGCAGCCCGCTCCGCTATGGGGCCAAGGGGGCCCAGTACTTC.

CDR3 amino acids: CASSQGYETQYF. CDR3 nucleotides: TGCGCCAGCAGCCAGGGGTACGAGACCCAGTACTTC. The chain uses TRBV5-1 and TRBJ2-5; D perhaps matches TRBD1 (6 bases). With 4 bases removed from V and 5 bases from J, the gap between germline ends came to 9 bases. The CDR3 loop spans 12 amino acids. Germline CDR1 reads SGHRS; CDR2 reads YFSETQ.

This chain joins TRBV5-1 and TRBJ2-5; 8 bases line up with TRBD2. Losses at the gene ends were 4 bases for V and 1 base for J; bases not matched to a gene: 3. CDR1 and CDR2 (germline): SGHRS, YFSETQ. The CDR3 contains 14 residues. The CDR3 spells CASSRTSTQETQYF. CDR3 sequence (DNA): TGCGCCAGCAGCAGGACTAGCACCCAAGAGACCCAGTACTTC.

The rearrangement joins TRBV4-2 to TRBJ1-4, with a weak D call TRBD1 (6 bases). The V end was cut by 8 bases, the J end by 8 bases, with 24 bases between. From germline, CDR1 is LGHNA and CDR2 YNFKEQ. The CDR3 length is 16 residues. The CDR3 DNA reads as TGTGCCAGCTCTCGTTCGGATGGACAGAAAATGGAAAAACTGTTTTTT. It codes for CASSRSDGQKMEKLFF.